Here is one TCR beta chain with its context. The sample is PBMC spiked with counted cells of clone KT2. The data are from a study of quantifying T cell responses using KT2 cells. Study-level information: RNA was reverse transcribed with TCR alpha and beta constant-region primers.

The CDR3 is 14 residues long. V was cut by 1 base and J by 4 bases, with 10 bases left in between. CDR1 and CDR2 (germline): KGHSH, LQKENI. The cDNA 3' end received a ligated oligonucleotide with a UMI. The first PCR ran roughly 4 cycles with an equimolar RC1.1 and RC1.2 beta primer mix. MiXCR, applied by TCRdb to the UMI-ligation and nested PCR reads, yields one record per CDR3 protein. The data show tens of thousands of distinct CDR3 sequences, 7.3% seen once. Sequenced sample: PBMCs spiked with cells of the T cell clone KT2. V gene TRBV18 combines with J gene TRBJ2-5; D is unresolved. This receptor was obtained from a human donor. The CDR3 nucleotides are TGTGCCAGCTCACCACGTTTGTCCCCAGAGACCCAGTACTTC. Encoded protein: CASSPRLSPETQYF.